These 16 T cell receptor beta chains were sequenced from one sample in a study of T cell responses to AZD1222 COVID-19 vaccine. Some clones are missing from TCRdb's copy, which holds only in-frame ones; the method was immunoSEQ multiplex PCR. The sample shows about 76,000 clones, 60% to 85% of them seen only once. The sequenced sample was peripheral blood, obtained 28 days after the second dose of the MenACWY control vaccine. The receptors here all came from an adult who received the MenACWY meningococcal vaccine as a control.

In nucleotides, the CDR3 is TGTGCCAGCAGCTTGGGCGGGCCCACAGATACGCAGTATTTT. Translating gives CASSLGGPTDTQYF. The chain links TRBV11-1 to TRBJ2-3; the D gene is possibly TRBD2 (5 bases). Trimming removed 3 bases at V and 2 bases at J, with 9 bases between. The CDR3 runs to 14 residues. Germline V CDR1 and CDR2: SGHAT, FQDESV (reference sequence).

The rearrangement joins TRBV6-1 to TRBJ1-1; D is unresolved. The CDR3 extends over 13 amino acids. CDR1 is MNHNS and CDR2 is SASEGT in the germline V gene. Trimming shortened V by 3 bases and J by 1 base, and 6 bases separated the two germline ends. CDR3 protein: CASSEKANTEAFF. For the CDR3, the DNA is TGTGCCAGCAGTGAGAAGGCGAACACTGAAGCTTTCTTT.

This clone was seen only a few times. This chain links TRBV7-3 with TRBJ1-6, with a tentative D call TRBD1 (6 bases). Trimming left V 5 bases short and J 9 bases short, with 20 bases between. The CDR3 length is 16 residues. Germline V gives CDR1 SGHTA, CDR2 FQGTGA. Here the CDR3 DNA reads TGTGCCAGCAGCCCATATAACCGGGACAAGGCTTCACCCCTCCACTTT. Translated, it gives CASSPYNRDKASPLHF.

The rearrangement links TRBV5-6 to TRBJ1-2; 8 bases map to TRBD1. Germline V lookup: CDR1 SGHDT, CDR2 YYEEEE. The CDR3 covers 17 residues. V trimming: 4 bases; J trimming: 4 bases; junction bases outside the gene matches: 15. CDR3 protein: CASSVGDRLPIVYGYTF. The CDR3 nucleotides read TGTGCCAGCAGCGTGGGGGACAGGTTACCGATAGTCTATGGCTACACCTTC.

J is TRBJ2-2 and V is TRBV6-8; TRBD1 aligns across 8 bases. The V gene's germline CDR1 is MNHGY and CDR2 SAAAGT. This CDR3 region has 17 residues. The J segment lost 3 bases and the V segment lost 8 bases, leaving 14 bases of the junction unmatched. Here the CDR3 DNA reads TGTGCCAGCGATCGGACAGGGAGTGGGGGTCACACCGGGGAGCTGTTTTTT. It is translated as CASDRTGSGGHTGELFF.

This CDR3 reads CATRRGGEQYF. The CDR3, as DNA: TGTGCCACCAGGAGGGGTGGCGAGCAGTACTTC. V is TRBV15 and J is TRBJ2-7; TRBD1 or TRBD2 may be the D gene (5 bases each). This CDR3 region has 11 residues. Trimming left V 6 bases short and J 6 bases short, with 9 bases between. Germline assignment: CDR1 LNHNV and CDR2 YYDKDF (reference sequence).

The CDR3 DNA sequence: TGTGCCAGCAGCTCCGGCCCGGGACTCATCGGCGAGCAGTACTTC. It codes for CASSSGPGLIGEQYF. The chain couples TRBV7-2 to TRBJ2-7; D might be TRBD2 (6 bases). The CDR3 covers 15 residues. Looked up from germline, CDR1 is SGHTA and CDR2 is FQGNSA. Between the trimmed V and J ends, which lost 4 bases and 6 bases, there was a span of 19 bases.

In this sample, this clone turned up once. The V call is TRBV6-1, the J call TRBJ2-7; TRBD2 matches 10 bases. The CDR3 spans 14 residues. Germline CDR1 MNHNS, CDR2 SASEGT. The junction had 11 bases not matched to a gene; V was cut back by 2 bases and J by 13 bases. The CDR3 loop is CASSEQLSGRTLYF. The CDR3 nucleotides read TGTGCCAGCAGTGAACAACTTAGCGGGAGGACTCTATACTTC.

The chain has TRBV19 and TRBJ2-7; D is unclear. The V gene's germline CDR1 is LNHDA and CDR2 SQIVND (reference sequence). This CDR3 has 12 amino acids. V was trimmed by 7 bases and J by 2 bases, leaving 9 bases between them. DNA for the CDR3: TGTGCCAGTACTGCAAGCACCTACGAGCAGTACTTC. Amino acid sequence: CASTASTYEQYF.

The V call is TRBV5-6, the J call TRBJ1-2, with 8 bases identical to TRBD1. The CDR3 runs to 15 residues. Per germline, CDR1 SGHDT and CDR2 YYEEEE. Germline trimming cut 1 base from V and 0 bases from J; bases unmatched to any gene: 2. CDR3 sequence: CASSLQQGANYGYTF. Here the CDR3 DNA reads TGTGCCAGCAGCTTGCAACAGGGGGCTAACTATGGCTACACCTTC. Variable domain in full (rest from reference TRBV5-6 and TRBJ1-2): DAGVTQSPTHLIKTRGQQVTLRCSPKSGHDTVSWYQQALGQGPQFIFQYYEEEERQRGNFPDRFSGHQFPNYSSELNVNALLLGDSALYLCASSLQQGANYGYTFGSGTRLTVV.

The V and J genes are TRBV7-8 and TRBJ1-1, with TRBD1 matching 7 bases. This CDR3 contains 14 residues. V shed 5 bases, J shed 5 bases, and the junction held 8 bases outside the gene matches. Germline V gene sequence: CDR1 SGHVS, CDR2 FQNEAQ. The CDR3 spells CASSAHRGGTEAFF. The CDR3 region has the DNA TGTGCCAGCAGCGCACACAGGGGAGGGACTGAAGCTTTCTTT.

This clone showed up just a few times. The chain uses TRBV11-2 and TRBJ1-1, with D unresolved. V was trimmed by 1 base and J by 0 bases, leaving 15 bases between them. The CDR3 runs to 17 residues. In germline, CDR1 is SGHAT, CDR2 FQNNGV. As DNA, the CDR3 is TGTGCCAGCAGCTTAGGCAGACTCGGGCGGGTGAACACTGAAGCTTTCTTT. It specifies CASSLGRLGRVNTEAFF.

The V and J genes are TRBV7-2 and TRBJ2-7; TRBD1 might be the D (5 bases). The germline gives CDR1 SGHTA, CDR2 FQGNSA. The CDR3 is 14 amino acids. The V end was cut by 4 bases, the J end by 0 bases, with 10 bases between. Here the CDR3 DNA reads TGTGCCAGCAGCTGGGGCGAGAACTCCTACGAGCAGTACTTC. This sequence encodes CASSWGENSYEQYF.

This clone was observed a handful of times. The J gene is TRBJ1-5, the V gene TRBV6-5, with D possibly matching TRBD1 (6 bases). Trimming removed 6 bases at V and 2 bases at J, with 11 bases between. Germline CDR1 MNHEY, CDR2 SVGAGI. The CDR3 is 14 amino acids. CDR3 DNA: TGTGCCAGCAGACCCCCAGGGGGCAATCAGCCCCAGCATTTT. Protein product: CASRPPGGNQPQHF.

The rearrangement joins TRBV6-5 to TRBJ2-7, with D possibly matching TRBD2 (7 bases). Germline V gene sequence: CDR1 MNHEY, CDR2 SVGAGI. V gave up 6 bases and J gave up 3 bases, with 18 bases separating them. The CDR3 sequence is 15 residues long. The CDR3 nucleotides are TGTGCCAGCAGCCAGGGCGGGGGCATTATCTACGAGCAGTACTTC. It codes for CASSQGGGIIYEQYF.

V and J are TRBV28 and TRBJ1-1; 8 bases are a match to TRBD1. Losses at the gene ends were 7 bases for V and 3 bases for J; bases not matched to a gene: 4. Germline CDR1 MDHEN, CDR2 SYDVKM. This CDR3 has 13 amino acids. The CDR3 coding sequence is TGTGCCAGCATCATACAGGGGGACACTGAAGCTTTCTTT. It yields the protein CASIIQGDTEAFF.